One and the same sample provided the 3 T cell receptor beta chains below, sequenced in a study of read filtering for tumor transcriptome and immune sequencing. Molecular barcoded adaptors covering alpha/delta and beta/gamma chains were used on around 370 ng RNA. MiXCR, applied by TCRdb to the reads, yields one record per CDR3 protein. The sample lists more than 30,000 distinct CDR3 sequences; less than 15% were seen once. The specimen sequenced was a population of CD138-negative cells sorted from bone marrow. The receptors shown here come from a donor at least 40 years old with multiple myeloma.

This clonotype was seen a few times. This chain uses TRBV7-9 with TRBJ1-5; D not certain. Germline V CDR1 and CDR2: SEHNR, FQNEAQ (reference sequence). V was trimmed by 6 bases and J by 5 bases, leaving 8 bases between them. The CDR3 is made up of 12 amino acids. CDR3 nucleotides: TGTGCCAGCAGTGCTGGGGATCAGCCCCAGCATTTT. As protein: CASSAGDQPQHF.

This clonotype was recorded many times. The rearrangement links TRBV5-1 to TRBJ2-2, with D possibly TRBD2 on 6 matching bases. Trimming pared 0 bases from V and 3 bases from J, leaving 9 bases between. This CDR3 region has 15 residues. CDR1 is SGHRS, CDR2 YFSETQ, per germline. The CDR3 sequence is CASSLVGGDTGELFF. CDR3 bases: TGCGCCAGCAGCTTGGTCGGGGGAGACACCGGGGAGCTGTTTTTT.

This clonotype was seen repeatedly, ten times or more. The chain carries TRBV28 and TRBJ2-5; the D is unclear. The CDR3 loop spans 14 amino acids. Germline V gene data show CDR1 as MDHEN and CDR2 as SYDVKM. The germline V and J ends were trimmed by 2 bases and 9 bases, with 16 bases remaining between them. In DNA, the CDR3 is TGTGCCAGCAGTTTAGGTCCTGGCGTAGTGTCCCAGTACTTC. Translating gives CASSLGPGVVSQYF.